Listed below are T cell receptor beta chains from one sample, sequenced in a study of beta chain features in type 1 diabetes. TCRdb's copy holds only in-frame clones and misses some; the assay was immunoSEQ multiplex PCR. The table records about 700,000 clones, around an eighth of them present only once. The material sequenced was naive CD4+ T cells from blood. The receptors stem from a man younger than 30 with type 1 diabetes. Both conserved end residues are trimmed from each CDR3. D genes are given only for firm matches. Not all rows give a size; the values are once, few, many and, for expanded clones, a class.

J gene: TRBJ1-6; clone size: .; V gene: TRBV4-1; D gene: TRBD1; CDR3 protein: ASSLGQGDSPLH
J gene: TRBJ2-7; clone size: .; V gene: TRBV13; D gene: .; CDR3 protein: ASSLRVYEQY
J gene: .; clone size: .; V gene: TRBV30; D gene: .; CDR3 protein: AWSVRGNEQY
J gene: TRBJ2-3; clone size: few; V gene: TRBV5-1; D gene: .; CDR3 protein: ASSLPGRTDTQY
J gene: TRBJ1-4; clone size: .; V gene: TRBV9; D gene: .; CDR3 protein: ASSVASGVINEKLF
J gene: TRBJ1-6; clone size: .; V gene: TRBV5-1; D gene: .; CDR3 protein: ASSLEGTPLH
J gene: TRBJ2-5; clone size: few; V gene: TRBV4-1; D gene: .; CDR3 protein: ASSPGMGETQY
J gene: TRBJ2-7; clone size: .; V gene: TRBV29-1; D gene: TRBD1; CDR3 protein: SVVQGPGEQY
J gene: TRBJ2-3; clone size: few; V gene: TRBV2; D gene: .; CDR3 protein: ASRTQGGTDTQY
J gene: TRBJ1-2; clone size: few; V gene: TRBV30; D gene: .; CDR3 protein: AWRVVWSAEAWYGYT
J gene: TRBJ1-6; clone size: .; V gene: TRBV30; D gene: .; CDR3 protein: AWNGVDRSPLH
J gene: TRBJ1-1; clone size: .; V gene: TRBV6-1; D gene: .; CDR3 protein: ASSSQVYTEAF
J gene: TRBJ2-3; clone size: .; V gene: TRBV7-2; D gene: .; CDR3 protein: ASSWDSTDTQY
J gene: TRBJ1-1; clone size: .; V gene: TRBV30; D gene: .; CDR3 protein: AWSAGTRGTEAF
J gene: TRBJ2-5; clone size: few; V gene: TRBV7-3; D gene: .; CDR3 protein: ASSLRQLETQY
J gene: TRBJ2-2; clone size: .; V gene: TRBV30; D gene: TRBD1; CDR3 protein: AWGQGSNTGELF
J gene: TRBJ1-6; clone size: few; V gene: TRBV27; D gene: TRBD1; CDR3 protein: ASSDDRGHNSPLH